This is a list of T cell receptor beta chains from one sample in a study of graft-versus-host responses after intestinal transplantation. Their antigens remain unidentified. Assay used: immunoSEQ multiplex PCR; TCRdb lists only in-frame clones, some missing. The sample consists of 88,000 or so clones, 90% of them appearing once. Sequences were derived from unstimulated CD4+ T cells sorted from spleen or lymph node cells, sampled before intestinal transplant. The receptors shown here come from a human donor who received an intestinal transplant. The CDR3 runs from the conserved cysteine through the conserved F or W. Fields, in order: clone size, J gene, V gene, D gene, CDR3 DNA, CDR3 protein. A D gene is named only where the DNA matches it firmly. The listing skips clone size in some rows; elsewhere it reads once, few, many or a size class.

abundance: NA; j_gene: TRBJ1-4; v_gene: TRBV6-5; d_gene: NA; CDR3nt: TGTGCCAGCATCCCCCACTTAGGAGAGGCTGAAAAACTGTTTTTT; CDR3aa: CASIPHLGEAEKLFF
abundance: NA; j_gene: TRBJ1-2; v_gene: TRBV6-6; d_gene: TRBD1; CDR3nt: TGTGCCAGCAGCCCGACCGACAGGGGCCGTTATGGCTACACCTTC; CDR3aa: CASSPTDRGRYGYTF
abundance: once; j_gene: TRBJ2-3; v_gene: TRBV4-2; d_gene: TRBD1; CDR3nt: TGTGCCAGCAGCCAAGAGGTAGACACCGGGACAGGGGGCGCGAATACGCAGTATTTT; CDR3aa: CASSQEVDTGTGGANTQYF
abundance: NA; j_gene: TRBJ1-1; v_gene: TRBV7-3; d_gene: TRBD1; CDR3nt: TGTGCCAGCAGCTTATTGGGCAGGGGGATTACCATGAACACTGAAGCTTTCTTT; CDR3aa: CASSLLGRGITMNTEAFF
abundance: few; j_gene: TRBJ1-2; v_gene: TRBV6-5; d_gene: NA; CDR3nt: TGTGCCAGCAGTTCCGGAGGTCTGGGGTATGGCTACACCTTC; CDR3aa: CASSSGGLGYGYTF
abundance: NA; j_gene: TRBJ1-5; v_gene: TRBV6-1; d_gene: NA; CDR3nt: TGTGCCAGCAGTGAAGACAGAAATCAGCCCCAGCATTTT; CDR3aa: CASSEDRNQPQHF
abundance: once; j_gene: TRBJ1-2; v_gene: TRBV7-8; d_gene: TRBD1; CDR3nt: TGTGCCAGCAGCTTGCTTCGACAGGGATCCTATGGCTACACCTTC; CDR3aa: CASSLLRQGSYGYTF
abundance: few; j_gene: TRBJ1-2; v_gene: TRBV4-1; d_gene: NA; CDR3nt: TGCGCCAGCAGCCAAGATATTAGCGGGATCTATGGCTACACCTTC; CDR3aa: CASSQDISGIYGYTF
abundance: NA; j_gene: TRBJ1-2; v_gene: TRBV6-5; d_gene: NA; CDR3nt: TGTGCCAGCAGTTGGGAGGGTGGATCAGGCTATGGCTACACCTTC; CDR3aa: CASSWEGGSGYGYTF
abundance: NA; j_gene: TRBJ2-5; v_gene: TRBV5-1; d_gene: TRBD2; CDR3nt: TGCGCCAGCAGCTCGAGGGGACTAGCCCAGGGGGAGACCCAGTACTTC; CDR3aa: CASSSRGLAQGETQYF
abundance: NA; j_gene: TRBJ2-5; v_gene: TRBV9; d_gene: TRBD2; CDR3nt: TGTGCCAGCAGCGTAGGGGTTAGCGGGGGGGATCGGCAAGAGACCCAGTACTTC; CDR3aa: CASSVGVSGGDRQETQYF
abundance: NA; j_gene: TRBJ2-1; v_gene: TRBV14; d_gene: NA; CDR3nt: TGTGCCAGCAGCCAAGGGTATTGGACAGTAAGCAATGAGCAGTTCTTC; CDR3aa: CASSQGYWTVSNEQFF
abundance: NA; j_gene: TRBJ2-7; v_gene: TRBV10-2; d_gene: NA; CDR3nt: TGCGCCAGCAGCACGGGACACTCCAACTCCTACGAGCAGTACTTC; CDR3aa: CASSTGHSNSYEQYF
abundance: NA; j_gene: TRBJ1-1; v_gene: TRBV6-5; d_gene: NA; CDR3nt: TGTGCCAGCGCCTCAGGGGTAGTAACTGAAGCTTTCTTT; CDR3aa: CASASGVVTEAFF
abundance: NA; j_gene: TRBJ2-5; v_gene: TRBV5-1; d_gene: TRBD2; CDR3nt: TGCGCCAGCAGAGTACTAGCGGGGCCCCAAGAGACCCAGTACTTC; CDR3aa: CASRVLAGPQETQYF
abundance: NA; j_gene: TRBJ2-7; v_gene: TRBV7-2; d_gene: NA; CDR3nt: TGTGCCAGCAGCTCATCAACGGGACTCTCCTACGAGCAGTACTTC; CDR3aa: CASSSSTGLSYEQYF
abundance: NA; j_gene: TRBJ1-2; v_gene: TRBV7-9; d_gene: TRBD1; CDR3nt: TGTGCCAGCAGCTTAGGGGACAGGGCAGATGGCTACACCTTC; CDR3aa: CASSLGDRADGYTF
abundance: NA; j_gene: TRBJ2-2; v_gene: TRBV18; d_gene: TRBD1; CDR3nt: TGTGCCAGCTCCCAGAAGACAGGGACGAGCACCGGGGAGCTGTTTTTT; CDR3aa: CASSQKTGTSTGELFF
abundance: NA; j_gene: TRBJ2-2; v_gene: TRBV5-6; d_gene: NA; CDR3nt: TGTGCCAGCAGCTTGGTCGGGGTGCACACCGGGGAGCTGTTTTTT; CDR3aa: CASSLVGVHTGELFF
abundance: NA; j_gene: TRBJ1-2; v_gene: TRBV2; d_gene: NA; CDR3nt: TGTGCCAGCAGGAGGGTCCCCTATGGCTACACCTTC; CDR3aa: CASRRVPYGYTF
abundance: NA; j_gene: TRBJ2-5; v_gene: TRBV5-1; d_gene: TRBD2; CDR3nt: TGCGCCAGCAGGGGACTAGCGGGGTCCCAAGAGACCCAGTACTTC; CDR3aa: CASRGLAGSQETQYF
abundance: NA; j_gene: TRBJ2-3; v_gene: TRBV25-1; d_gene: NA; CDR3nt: TGTGCCAGCAGTGAAATGGGGGGAAATGTAGATACGCAGTATTTT; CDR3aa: CASSEMGGNVDTQYF
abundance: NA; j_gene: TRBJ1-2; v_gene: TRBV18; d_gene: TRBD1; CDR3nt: TGTGCCAGCTCACTACCGGGACAGGGGGCCTATGGCTACACCTTC; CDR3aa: CASSLPGQGAYGYTF
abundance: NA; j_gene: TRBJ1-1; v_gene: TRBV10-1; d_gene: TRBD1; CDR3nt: TGCGCCAGCAGTGTAGGGACAGGCGAAGCTTTCTTT; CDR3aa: CASSVGTGEAFF
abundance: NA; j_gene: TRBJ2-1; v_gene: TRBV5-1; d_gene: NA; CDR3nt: TGCGCCAGCAGCTTGGAGGGCGCCCGGAGGGGCAATGAGCAGTTCTTC; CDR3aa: CASSLEGARRGNEQFF
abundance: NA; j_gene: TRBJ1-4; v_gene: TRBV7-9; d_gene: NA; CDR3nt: TGTGCCAGCAGCTTAGTTGGGGGAGGTTTCGAAAAACTGTTTTTT; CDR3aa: CASSLVGGGFEKLFF
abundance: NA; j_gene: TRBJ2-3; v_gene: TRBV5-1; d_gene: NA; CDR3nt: TGCGCCAGCAGCGCGGTCAACGGTCCGGATACGCAGTATTTT; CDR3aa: CASSAVNGPDTQYF
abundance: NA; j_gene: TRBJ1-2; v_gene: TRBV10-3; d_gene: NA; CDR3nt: TGTGCCGCAACCGCACGGGACACTTTCTATGGCTACACCTTC; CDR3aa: CAATARDTFYGYTF
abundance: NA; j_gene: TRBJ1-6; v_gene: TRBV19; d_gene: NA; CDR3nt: TGTGCCAGTAGTATAGTGCCGGGGGGGAATTCACCCCTCCACTTT; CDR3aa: CASSIVPGGNSPLHF
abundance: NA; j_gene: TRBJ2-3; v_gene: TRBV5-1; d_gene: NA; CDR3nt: TGCGCCAGCAGCCCGGGACTGGATACGCAGTATTTT; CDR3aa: CASSPGLDTQYF
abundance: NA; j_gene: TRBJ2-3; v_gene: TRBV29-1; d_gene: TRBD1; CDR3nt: TGCAGCGCCCGACAGGGGGGGGTTACAGATACGCAGTATTTT; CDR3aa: CSARQGGVTDTQYF
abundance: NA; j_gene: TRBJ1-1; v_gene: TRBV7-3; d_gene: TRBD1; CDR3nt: TGTGCCAGCAGCTTGACAGGGTTGAACACTGAAGCTTTCTTT; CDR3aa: CASSLTGLNTEAFF
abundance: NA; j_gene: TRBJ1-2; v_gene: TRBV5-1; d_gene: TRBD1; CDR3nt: TGCGCCAGCAGTCCGTCACCGGGACAGTATGGCTACACCTTC; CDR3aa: CASSPSPGQYGYTF
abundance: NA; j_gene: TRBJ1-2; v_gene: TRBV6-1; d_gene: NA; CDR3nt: TGTGCCAGCAGTGAAGCCACGGAGCGCTATGGCTACACCTTC; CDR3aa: CASSEATERYGYTF
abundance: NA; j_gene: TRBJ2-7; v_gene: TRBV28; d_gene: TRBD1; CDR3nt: TGTGCCAGCAGCCGGACAGGGCCCTACGAGCAGTACTTC; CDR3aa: CASSRTGPYEQYF
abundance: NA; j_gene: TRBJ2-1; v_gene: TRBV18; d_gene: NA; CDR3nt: TGTGCCAGCTCACCCAATCCAGGGGGACCCAGCGGAGCGGGCGTTTACAATGAGCAGTTCTTC; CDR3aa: CASSPNPGGPSGAGVYNEQFF
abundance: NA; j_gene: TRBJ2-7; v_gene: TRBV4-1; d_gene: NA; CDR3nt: TGCGCCAGCAGCCAAGACTGGACTGTTGGATCCTACGAGCAGTACTTC; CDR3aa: CASSQDWTVGSYEQYF
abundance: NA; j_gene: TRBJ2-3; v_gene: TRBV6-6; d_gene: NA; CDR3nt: TGTGCCAGCAGTTATTGGGGAGGAAAGACAGATACGCAGTATTTT; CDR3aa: CASSYWGGKTDTQYF
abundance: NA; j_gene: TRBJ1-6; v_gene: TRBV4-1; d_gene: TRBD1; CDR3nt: TGCGCCAGCAGCCCCCCCAGGGGGAATTCACCCCTCCACTTT; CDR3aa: CASSPPRGNSPLHF
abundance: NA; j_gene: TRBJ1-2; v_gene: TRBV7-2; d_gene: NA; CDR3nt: TGTGCCAGCCGTAACCCGGACAGCTATGGCTACACCTTC; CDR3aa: CASRNPDSYGYTF
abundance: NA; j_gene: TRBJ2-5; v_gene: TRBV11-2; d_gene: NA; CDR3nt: TGTGCCAGCAGCTTAGCGGAGACCCAGTACTTC; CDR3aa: CASSLAETQYF
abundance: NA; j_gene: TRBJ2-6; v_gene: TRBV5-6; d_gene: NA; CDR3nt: TGTGCCAGCAGCTTTACAAGGGCCAACGTCCTGACTTTC; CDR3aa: CASSFTRANVLTF
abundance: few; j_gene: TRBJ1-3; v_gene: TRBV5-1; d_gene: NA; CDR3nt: TGCGCCAGCAGCCCACAGGGTTCTGGAAACACCATATATTTT; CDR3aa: CASSPQGSGNTIYF
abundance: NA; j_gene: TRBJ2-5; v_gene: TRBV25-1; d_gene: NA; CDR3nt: TGTGCCAGCAGTGCGGGGAGAAAACTCCAAGAGACCCAGTACTTC; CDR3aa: CASSAGRKLQETQYF